The TCR beta chain under discussion was sequenced for a study of shared clonotypes between healthy human individuals. As regards this clone: Its antigen is still unknown.

Libraries were prepared by immunoSEQ multiplex PCR; TCRdb keeps only in-frame clonotypes and omits some of them. The data show around 2,100,000 clones, about 95% seen once. Positively selected for CCR7, the CD45RO-negative cells used as naive CD8 cells excluded terminally differentiated effector memory CD45RA+ cells. General observations from the study: In having few donors, the study represented limited genetic and exposure-history diversity.

V lost 3 bases and J lost 3; bases outside the gene matches: 7. Germline CDR1 reads LNHDA; CDR2 reads SQIVND (reference sequence). CDR3 length equals 15 residues. The genes are TRBV19 and TRBJ2-7; the match to TRBD2 covers 8 bases. Material for sequencing was naive CD8+ T cells sorted from blood. This TCR derives from a man aged 18-30 years in good health. The CDR3 coding sequence is TGTGCCAGTAGTATCGGTATTAGCGGGATCTACGAGCAGTACTTC. Its translation is CASSIGISGIYEQYF.